This TCR beta chain emerged from a study of regulatory T cells in long-lasting Graves disease. Looking at the study overall: The antithyroid drugs taken by newly diagnosed Graves' patients had been used for under 3 months.

The CDR3 covers 14 residues. Germline V lookup: CDR1 SGHVS, CDR2 FQNEAQ. Trimming left V 6 bases short and J 7 bases short, with 16 bases between. Arm-PCR of CDR3 regions and iRepertoire HTBI primers were used to build TCR beta libraries. From the multiplex PCR reads, TCRdb called clonotypes with MiXCR, one entry per CDR3 protein. The sample holds roughly 420,000 distinct CDR3 sequences; approximately 15% are singletons and the top ten take over 15%. The time point denotes: newly diagnosed GD, antithyroid drugs for less than 3 months. The TCR library was prepared using RNA isolated from PBMCs. This sample also belongs to another study, concerning T cells in Graves' hyperthyroidism and ophthalmopathy. That source adds: In patients aged 18 to 65, hyperthyroidism was newly diagnosed, with duration under 2 months.

The sequence was obtained from a woman between 50 and 59 years old with Graves disease. Specimen: peripheral blood mononuclear cells (PBMCs), collected at new diagnosis, from a patient treated with antithyroid drugs. This sequence joins TRBV7-8 and TRBJ2-1; D is perhaps TRBD1 (5 bases). CDR3 sequence: CASSYELHRNEQFF. The CDR3, as DNA: TGTGCCAGCAGTTATGAACTACACAGGAATGAGCAGTTCTTC.